Following are 8 T cell receptor beta chains from one sample sequenced in a study of response to subunit inactivated influenza vaccine. Using its own MiXCR run on the RT-PCR reads, TCRdb lists one record per CDR3 protein. The table includes around 580,000 distinct CDR3 sequences, 11% to 15% detected once. Sequenced material: PBMCs from blood, taken approximately 12 days after vaccination. The receptors were gathered from a man aged 50-60 years who received an inactivated influenza vaccine.

This clonotype came up a few times. The rearrangement links TRBV6-5 to TRBJ2-2; a weak D match, TRBD1 (7 bases). V was trimmed by 2 bases and J by 1 base, leaving 8 bases between them. Per the germline V gene, CDR1 is MNHEY and CDR2 is SVGAGI. The CDR3 runs to 15 residues. In DNA, the CDR3 is TGTGCCAGCAGTTACCAGGGGGGGAACACCGGGGAGCTGTTTTTT. This gives the protein CASSYQGGNTGELFF.

This clonotype was seen many times. The chain has TRBV28 and TRBJ2-3, with D perhaps being TRBD1 or TRBD2 (6 bases each). Germline values: CDR1 MDHEN, CDR2 SYDVKM. V was shortened by 6 bases and J by 3 bases, with 16 bases between the two germline ends. The CDR3 spans 15 residues. The CDR3 sequence: CASRRDTRMTDTQYF. CDR3 nucleotides: TGTGCCAGCAGGCGGGACACTAGGATGACAGATACGCAGTATTTT.

This clonotype was seen ten or more times. V and J are TRBV12-3 or TRBV12-4 and TRBJ1-5; D possibly corresponds to TRBD1 (5 bases). This CDR3 is built from 13 residues. V was shortened by 5 bases and J by 5 bases, with 10 bases between the two germline ends. In nucleotides, the CDR3 is TGTGCCAGCAGTACCACGACAGATCAGCCCCAGCATTTT. Residues: CASSTTTDQPQHF.

This clonotype was counted a few times. The genes are TRBV7-2 and TRBJ2-5; TRBD2 matches 7 bases. The CDR3 consists of 16 residues. CDR1 SGHTA and CDR2 FQGNSA come from the germline V gene. J lost 4 bases, V lost 4 bases, and 12 bases had no gene match. CDR3 bases: TGTGCCAGCAGCTCCCTGGGACTAACCCGGAGAGAGACCCAGTACTTC. Amino acids: CASSSLGLTRRETQYF.

This clonotype was observed a few times. The chain joins TRBV7-9 to TRBJ2-3; weak D call: TRBD2 (6 bases). Trimming took off 5 bases at V and 0 bases at J, with 15 bases between the two ends. The CDR3 is 16 residues long. CDR1 is SEHNR and CDR2 is FQNEAQ in the germline V gene (reference sequence). The CDR3 spells CASSPTAGLSTDTQYF. In DNA, the CDR3 is TGTGCCAGCAGCCCGACGGCGGGGTTAAGCACAGATACGCAGTATTTT.

The chain joins TRBV30 to TRBJ2-2; 7 bases match TRBD2. Per germline, CDR1 GTSNPN and CDR2 SVGIG (reference sequence). Trimming at V came to 1 base and at J to 5 bases, leaving 1 base not matched to a gene. CDR3 length: 13 residues. Written as DNA, the CDR3 is TGTGCCTGGAGTGGGGGGGGAACCGGGGAGCTGTTTTTT. It is translated as CAWSGGGTGELFF.

The V and J genes are TRBV29-1 and TRBJ1-1; D is perhaps TRBD1 (6 bases). Germline V gene data show CDR1 as SQVTM and CDR2 as ANQGSEA. The CDR3 runs 12 residues. Trimming removed 5 bases at V and 8 bases at J, with 15 bases between. The CDR3 loop reads CSVRGLFTEAFF. The CDR3 DNA is TGCAGCGTTAGGGGGTTATTTACGGAAGCTTTCTTT.

The chain links TRBV4-3 to TRBJ1-4; 10 positions agree with TRBD1. CDR3 length: 14 residues. V gave up 1 base and J gave up 12 bases; unmatched junction bases: 5. The germline V gene has CDR1 LGHNA and CDR2 YSLEER. The CDR3: CASSQVTGQGELFF. In nucleotides, the CDR3 is TGCGCCAGCAGCCAAGTTACTGGACAGGGGGAACTGTTTTTT.